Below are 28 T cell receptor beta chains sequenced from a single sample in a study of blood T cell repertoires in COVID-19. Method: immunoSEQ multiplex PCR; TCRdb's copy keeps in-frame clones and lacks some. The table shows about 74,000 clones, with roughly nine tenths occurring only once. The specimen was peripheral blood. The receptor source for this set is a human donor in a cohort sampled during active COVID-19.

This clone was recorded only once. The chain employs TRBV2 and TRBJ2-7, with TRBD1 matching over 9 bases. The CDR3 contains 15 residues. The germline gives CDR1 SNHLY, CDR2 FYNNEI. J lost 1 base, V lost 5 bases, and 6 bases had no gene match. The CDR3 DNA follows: TGTGCCAGCAGTAAAGGGACAGGGCCTTCCTACGAGCAGTACTTC. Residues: CASSKGTGPSYEQYF.

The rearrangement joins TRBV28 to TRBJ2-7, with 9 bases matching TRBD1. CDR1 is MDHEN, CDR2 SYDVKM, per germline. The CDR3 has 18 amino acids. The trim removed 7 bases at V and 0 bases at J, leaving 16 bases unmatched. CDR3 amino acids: CASKLQGASGRSSYEQYF. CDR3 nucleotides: TGTGCCAGCAAACTACAGGGGGCCTCGGGAAGATCCTCCTACGAGCAGTACTTC.

In DNA form, the CDR3 reads TGTGCCAGCAGCCTACAGGGCCTTAGCAGGGAGCCCCAGCATTTT. Translating gives CASSLQGLSREPQHF. The chain is built from TRBV5-5 and TRBJ1-5; possible D gene TRBD1, 6 bases. Germline CDR1 SGHKS, CDR2 YYEKEE (reference sequence). This CDR3 region has 15 residues. Deletions cut 4 bases from V and 8 bases from J, with 19 bases between.

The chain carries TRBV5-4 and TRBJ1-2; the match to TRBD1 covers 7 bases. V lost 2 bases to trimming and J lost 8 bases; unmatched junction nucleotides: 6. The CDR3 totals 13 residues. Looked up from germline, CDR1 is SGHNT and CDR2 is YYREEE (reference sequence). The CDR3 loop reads CASSFGQDSGYTF. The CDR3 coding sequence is TGTGCCAGCAGCTTTGGACAGGATTCGGGCTACACCTTC.

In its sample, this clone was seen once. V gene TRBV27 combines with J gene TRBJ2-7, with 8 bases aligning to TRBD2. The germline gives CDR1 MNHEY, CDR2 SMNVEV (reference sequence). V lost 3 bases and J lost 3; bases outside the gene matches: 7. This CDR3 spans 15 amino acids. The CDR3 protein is CASSFSSGMGYEQYF. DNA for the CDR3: TGTGCCAGCAGTTTCAGTAGCGGGATGGGCTACGAGCAGTACTTC.

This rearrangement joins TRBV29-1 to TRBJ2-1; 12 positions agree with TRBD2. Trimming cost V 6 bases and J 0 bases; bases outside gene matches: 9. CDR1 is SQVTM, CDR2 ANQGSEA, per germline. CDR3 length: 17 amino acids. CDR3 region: CSVLASGRASSYNEQFF. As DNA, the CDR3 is TGCAGCGTCCTAGCTAGCGGGAGGGCCAGCTCCTACAATGAGCAGTTCTTC.

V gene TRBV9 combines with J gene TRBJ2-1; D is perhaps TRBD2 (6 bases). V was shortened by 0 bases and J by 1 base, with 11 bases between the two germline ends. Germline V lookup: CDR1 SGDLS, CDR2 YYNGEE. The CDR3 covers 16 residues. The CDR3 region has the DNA TGTGCCAGCAGCGTAGCTCCGGGAGCATCCTACAATGAGCAGTTCTTC. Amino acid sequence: CASSVAPGASYNEQFF.

The CDR3 here is CASSLDRGNEQFF. The CDR3 region has the DNA TGTGCCAGCAGTTTAGACAGGGGCAATGAGCAGTTCTTC. The chain uses TRBV28 and TRBJ2-1, with 8 positions matching TRBD1. The CDR3 extends over 13 amino acids. Germline V gene lookup returns CDR1 MDHEN and CDR2 SYDVKM. V lost 2 bases to trimming and J lost 6 bases; unmatched junction nucleotides: 0.

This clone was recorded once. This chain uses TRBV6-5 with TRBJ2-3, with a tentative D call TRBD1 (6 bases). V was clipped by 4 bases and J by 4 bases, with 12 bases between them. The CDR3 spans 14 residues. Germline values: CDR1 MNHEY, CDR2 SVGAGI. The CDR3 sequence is CASSSNRAADTQYF. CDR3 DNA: TGTGCCAGCAGTTCAAACAGGGCCGCAGATACGCAGTATTTT.

The CDR3 DNA sequence: TGTGCCAGCAGTTCTGACAGGACGACTAGCACAGATACGCAGTATTTT. Its translation: CASSSDRTTSTDTQYF. The rearrangement uses TRBV6-2 or TRBV6-3 and TRBJ2-3; D might be TRBD1 (6 bases). V shed 4 bases and J shed 0 bases, with 14 bases lying between them. This CDR3 is built from 16 residues. Germline-derived CDR1 and CDR2 are MNHEY and SVGEGT.

Here the CDR3 reads CASRSRLDGYTF. In DNA, the CDR3 is TGTGCCAGCAGGAGTCGTTTAGATGGCTACACCTTC. This sequence joins TRBV6-5 and TRBJ1-2; D gene uncertain. V was trimmed by 6 bases and J by 6 bases, leaving 11 bases between them. The CDR3 is 12 residues long. CDR1 is MNHEY, CDR2 SVGAGI, per germline.

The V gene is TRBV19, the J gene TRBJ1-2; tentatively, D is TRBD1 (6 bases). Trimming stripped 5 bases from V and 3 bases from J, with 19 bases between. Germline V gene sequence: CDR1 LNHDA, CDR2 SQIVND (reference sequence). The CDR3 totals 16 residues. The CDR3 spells CASSFERQVSHYGYTF. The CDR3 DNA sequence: TGTGCCAGTAGTTTTGAAAGACAGGTCTCTCACTATGGCTACACCTTC.

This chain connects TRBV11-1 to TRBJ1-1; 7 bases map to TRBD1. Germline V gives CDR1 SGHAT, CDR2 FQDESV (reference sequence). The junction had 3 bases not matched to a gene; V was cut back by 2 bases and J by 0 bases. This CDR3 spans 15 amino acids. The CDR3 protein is CASSLQGQMNTEAFF. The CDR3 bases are TGTGCCAGCAGCTTACAGGGACAGATGAACACTGAAGCTTTCTTT.

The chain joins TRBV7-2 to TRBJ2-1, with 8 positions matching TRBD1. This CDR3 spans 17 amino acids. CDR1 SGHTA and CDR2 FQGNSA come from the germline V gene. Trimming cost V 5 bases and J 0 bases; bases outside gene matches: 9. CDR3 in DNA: TGTGCCAGCAGCCGCAGGCGGGGACAGGCCTCCTACAATGAGCAGTTCTTC. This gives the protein CASSRRRGQASYNEQFF.

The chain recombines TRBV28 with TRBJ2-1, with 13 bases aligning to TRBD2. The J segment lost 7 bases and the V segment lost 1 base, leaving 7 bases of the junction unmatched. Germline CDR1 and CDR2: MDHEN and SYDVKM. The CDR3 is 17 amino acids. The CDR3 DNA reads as TGTGCCAGCAGTTTATTGGTACTAGCGGGAGGGAGGAATGAGCAGTTCTTC. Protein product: CASSLLVLAGGRNEQFF.

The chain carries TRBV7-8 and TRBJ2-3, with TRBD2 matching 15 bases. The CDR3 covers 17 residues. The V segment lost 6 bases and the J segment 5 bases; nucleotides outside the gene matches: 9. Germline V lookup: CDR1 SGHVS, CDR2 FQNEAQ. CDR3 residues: CASRWTSGRASGDTQYF. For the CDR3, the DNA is TGTGCCAGCAGGTGGACTAGCGGGAGGGCCAGTGGAGATACGCAGTATTTT.

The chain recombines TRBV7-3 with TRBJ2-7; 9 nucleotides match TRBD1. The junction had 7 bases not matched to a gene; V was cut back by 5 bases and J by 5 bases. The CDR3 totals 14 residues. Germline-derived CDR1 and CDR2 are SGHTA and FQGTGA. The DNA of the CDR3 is TGTGCCAGCAGCCCCGGGACAGGGTACCACGAGCAGTACTTC. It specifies CASSPGTGYHEQYF.

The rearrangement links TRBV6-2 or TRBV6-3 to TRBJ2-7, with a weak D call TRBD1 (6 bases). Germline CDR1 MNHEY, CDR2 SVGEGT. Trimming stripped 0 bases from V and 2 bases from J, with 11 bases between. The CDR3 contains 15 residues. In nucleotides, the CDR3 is TGTGCCAGCAGTTACTCGGCCAGGGGCCCCTACGAGCAGTACTTC. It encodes CASSYSARGPYEQYF.

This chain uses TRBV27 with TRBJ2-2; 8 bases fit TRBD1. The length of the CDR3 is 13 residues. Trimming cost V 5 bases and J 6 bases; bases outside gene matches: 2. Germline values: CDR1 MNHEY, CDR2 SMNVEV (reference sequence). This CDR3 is CASSVTGAGELFF. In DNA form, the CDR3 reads TGTGCCAGCAGTGTGACAGGGGCCGGGGAGCTGTTTTTT.

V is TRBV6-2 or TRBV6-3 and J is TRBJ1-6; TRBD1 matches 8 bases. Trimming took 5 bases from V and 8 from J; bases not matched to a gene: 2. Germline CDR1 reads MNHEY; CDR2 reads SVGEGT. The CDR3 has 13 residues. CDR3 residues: CASSPDRDSPLHF. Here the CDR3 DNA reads TGTGCCAGCAGTCCGGACAGGGATTCACCCCTCCACTTT.

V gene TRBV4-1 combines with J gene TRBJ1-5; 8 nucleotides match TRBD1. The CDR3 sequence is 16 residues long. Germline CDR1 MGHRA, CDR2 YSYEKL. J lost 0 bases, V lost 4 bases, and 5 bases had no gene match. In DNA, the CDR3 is TGCGCCAGCAGCCGAGGACAGGGCGATAGCAATCAGCCCCAGCATTTT. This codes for CASSRGQGDSNQPQHF.

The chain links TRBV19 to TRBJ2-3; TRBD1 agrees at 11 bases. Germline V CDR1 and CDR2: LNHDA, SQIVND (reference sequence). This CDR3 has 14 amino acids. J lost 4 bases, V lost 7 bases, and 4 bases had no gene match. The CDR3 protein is CASKRTGGADTQYF. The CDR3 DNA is TGTGCCAGTAAGAGGACAGGGGGCGCAGATACGCAGTATTTT.

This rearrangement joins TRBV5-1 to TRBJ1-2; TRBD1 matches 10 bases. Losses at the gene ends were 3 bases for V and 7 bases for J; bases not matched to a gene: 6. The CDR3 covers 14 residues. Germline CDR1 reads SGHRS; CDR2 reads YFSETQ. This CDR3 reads CASSYGQGESGYTF. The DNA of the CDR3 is TGCGCCAGCAGCTACGGACAGGGGGAATCTGGCTACACCTTC.

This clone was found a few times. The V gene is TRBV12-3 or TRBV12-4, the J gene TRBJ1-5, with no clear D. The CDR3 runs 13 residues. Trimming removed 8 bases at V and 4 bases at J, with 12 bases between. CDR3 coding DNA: TGTGCCAGCCGGGGAATGGATAATCAGCCCCAGCATTTT. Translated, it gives CASRGMDNQPQHF.

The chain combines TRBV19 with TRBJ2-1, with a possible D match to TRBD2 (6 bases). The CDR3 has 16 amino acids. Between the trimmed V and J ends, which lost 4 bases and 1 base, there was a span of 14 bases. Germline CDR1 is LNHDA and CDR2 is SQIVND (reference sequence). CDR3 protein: CASSKSAGSSYNEQFF. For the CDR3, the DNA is TGTGCCAGTAGTAAGTCTGCGGGGTCATCCTACAATGAGCAGTTCTTC. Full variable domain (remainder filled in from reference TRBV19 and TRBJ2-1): DGGITQSPKYLFRKEGQNVTLSCEQNLNHDAMYWYRQDPGQGLRLIYYSQIVNDFQKGDIAEGYSVSREKKESFPLTVTSAQKNPTAFYLCASSKSAGSSYNEQFFGPGTRLTVL.

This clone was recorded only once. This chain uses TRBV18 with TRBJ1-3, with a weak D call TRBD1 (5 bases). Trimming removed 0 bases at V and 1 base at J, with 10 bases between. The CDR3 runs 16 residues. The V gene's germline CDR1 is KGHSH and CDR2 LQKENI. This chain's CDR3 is CASSPPRAGSGNTIYF. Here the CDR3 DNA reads TGTGCCAGCTCACCACCCAGGGCAGGATCTGGAAACACCATATATTTT. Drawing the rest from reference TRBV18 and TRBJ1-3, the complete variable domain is NAGVMQNPRHLVRRRGQEARLRCSPMKGHSHVYWYRQLPEEGLKFMVYLQKENIIDESGMPKERFSAEFPKEGPSILRIQQVVRGDSAAYFCASSPPRAGSGNTIYFGEGSWLTVV.

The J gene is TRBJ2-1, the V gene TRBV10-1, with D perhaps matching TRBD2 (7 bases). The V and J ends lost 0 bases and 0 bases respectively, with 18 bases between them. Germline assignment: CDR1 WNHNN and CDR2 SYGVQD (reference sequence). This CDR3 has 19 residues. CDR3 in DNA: TGCGCCAGCAGTGAGTCAGGGGGGGCCAAATCGAGCTCCTACAATGAGCAGTTCTTC. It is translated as CASSESGGAKSSSYNEQFF.

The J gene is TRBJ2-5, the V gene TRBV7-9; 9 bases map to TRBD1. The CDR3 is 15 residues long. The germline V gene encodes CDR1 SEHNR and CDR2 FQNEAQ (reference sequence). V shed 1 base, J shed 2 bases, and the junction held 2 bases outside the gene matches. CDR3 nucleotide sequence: TGTGCCAGCAGCTTAGAGACAGGGGGACAAGAGACCCAGTACTTC. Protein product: CASSLETGGQETQYF.